This is a list of T cell receptor beta chains from one sample in a study of cytomegalovirus exposure and HLA in healthy donors. Produced via immunoSEQ multiplex PCR; TCRdb's table is partial and in-frame only. The repertoire holds just over 200,000 clones, with 79% as singletons. The sequenced sample was PBMCs. All receptors derive from a man in his fifties in good health and CMV-seronegative. Each CDR3 is given with its conserved first and last residue. Fields, in order: CDR3 DNA, CDR3 protein, J gene, D gene, clone size, V gene. A D gene is named only where the DNA matches it firmly. The size of a clone is reported for some rows only, either as once, few or many, or as a class for expanded clones.

cdr3_nt: TGCGCCAGCAGCCAAGTATCGGTTTTTCAGGGGCTCGAACGGCAGCCCCAGCATTTT
cdr3_aa: CASSQVSVFQGLERQPQHF
j_call: TRBJ1-5
d_call: .
clone_size: few
v_call: TRBV4-1

cdr3_nt: TGTGCCACCAGCAGAGATTCGCGACTAGCGGGAGTAGGCGAGCAGTACTTC
cdr3_aa: CATSRDSRLAGVGEQYF
j_call: TRBJ2-7
d_call: TRBD2
clone_size: once
v_call: TRBV15

cdr3_nt: TGTGCCAGCAGTTGGGGGGGACTAGCGGGAGCAGAGACCCAGTACTTC
cdr3_aa: CASSWGGLAGAETQYF
j_call: TRBJ2-5
d_call: TRBD2
clone_size: .
v_call: TRBV27

cdr3_nt: TGTGCCACCAGCAGAGATCAGAGGGCTAGCGGGACAGCAGATACGCAGTATTTT
cdr3_aa: CATSRDQRASGTADTQYF
j_call: TRBJ2-3
d_call: TRBD2
clone_size: .
v_call: TRBV15

cdr3_nt: TGTGCCAGCAGCAGGGGGCTTGTAATGAACACTGAAGCTTTCTTT
cdr3_aa: CASSRGLVMNTEAFF
j_call: TRBJ1-1
d_call: TRBD1
clone_size: .
v_call: TRBV6-5

cdr3_nt: TGTGCCAGTAGTATGGGACTAGCCCAAGGTGGCGGGGAGCTGTTTTTT
cdr3_aa: CASSMGLAQGGGELFF
j_call: TRBJ2-2
d_call: TRBD2
clone_size: once
v_call: TRBV19

cdr3_nt: TGTGCCAGTAGTCCGACGTCCCTGGGACTAGGGAACACCGGGGAGCTGTTTTTT
cdr3_aa: CASSPTSLGLGNTGELFF
j_call: TRBJ2-2
d_call: TRBD2
clone_size: .
v_call: TRBV19

cdr3_nt: TGCGCCAGCACCCCTGGGGACACCATCGAACCTAGCGGGAGAAAACCTAGCACAGATACGCAGTATTTT
cdr3_aa: CASTPGDTIEPSGRKPSTDTQYF
j_call: TRBJ2-3
d_call: TRBD2
clone_size: .
v_call: TRBV23-1

cdr3_nt: TGCGCCAGCAGCTTGGGAGGTCCCGACGAGCAGTACTTC
cdr3_aa: CASSLGGPDEQYF
j_call: TRBJ2-7
d_call: .
clone_size: .
v_call: TRBV5-1

cdr3_nt: TGTGCCAGCAGCGCGACTAGCGGGAGCTACGAGCAGTACTTC
cdr3_aa: CASSATSGSYEQYF
j_call: TRBJ2-7
d_call: TRBD2
clone_size: .
v_call: TRBV9

cdr3_nt: TGTGCCAGCAGCCCCGGACTAGCGGGATATGAGCAGTTCTTC
cdr3_aa: CASSPGLAGYEQFF
j_call: TRBJ2-1
d_call: TRBD2
clone_size: once
v_call: TRBV11-3

cdr3_nt: TGTGCCTGGAGTGTAGGGGCAGGGGAAACGGGTGAGCAGTTCTTC
cdr3_aa: CAWSVGAGETGEQFF
j_call: TRBJ2-1
d_call: .
clone_size: .
v_call: TRBV30

cdr3_nt: TGTGCTAGTGGTTATTCGGCAGGCTACAATGAGCAGTTCTTC
cdr3_aa: CASGYSAGYNEQFF
j_call: TRBJ2-1
d_call: .
clone_size: .
v_call: TRBV12-5

cdr3_nt: TGTGCCAGCAGCGCCGGACTAGCGAACAATGAGCAGTTCTTC
cdr3_aa: CASSAGLANNEQFF
j_call: TRBJ2-1
d_call: TRBD2
clone_size: .
v_call: TRBV9

cdr3_nt: TGTGCCAGCAGTAGGGGGACCGTTACCTACGAGCAGTACTTC
cdr3_aa: CASSRGTVTYEQYF
j_call: TRBJ2-7
d_call: .
clone_size: once
v_call: TRBV27

cdr3_nt: TGTGCCAGCAGCCCCCGGGAGGGGCTGCAATGGGAGCAGTTCTTC
cdr3_aa: CASSPREGLQWEQFF
j_call: TRBJ2-1
d_call: TRBD2
clone_size: .
v_call: TRBV9